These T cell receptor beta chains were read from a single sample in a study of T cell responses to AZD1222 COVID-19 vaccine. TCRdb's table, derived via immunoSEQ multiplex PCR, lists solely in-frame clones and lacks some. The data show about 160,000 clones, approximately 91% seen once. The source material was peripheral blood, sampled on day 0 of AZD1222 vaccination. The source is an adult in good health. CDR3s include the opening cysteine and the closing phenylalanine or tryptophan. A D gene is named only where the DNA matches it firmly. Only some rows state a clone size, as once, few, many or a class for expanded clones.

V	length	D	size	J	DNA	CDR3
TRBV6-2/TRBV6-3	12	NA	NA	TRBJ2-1	TGTGCCAGCAGTCGGGCCAACAATGAGCAGTTCTTC	CASSRANNEQFF
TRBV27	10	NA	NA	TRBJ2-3	TGTGCCAGGCAGACAGATACGCAGTATTTT	CARQTDTQYF
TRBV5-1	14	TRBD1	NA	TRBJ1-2	TGCGCCAGCAGCTTGGTACAGGGGGGCTATGGCTACACCTTC	CASSLVQGGYGYTF
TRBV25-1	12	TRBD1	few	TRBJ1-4	TGTGCCAGCGCCCGGGACAGTGGAAAACTGTTTTTT	CASARDSGKLFF
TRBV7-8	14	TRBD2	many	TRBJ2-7	TGTGCCAGCAGTTACGGACTAGCGTCGAGCGAGCAGTACTTC	CASSYGLASSEQYF
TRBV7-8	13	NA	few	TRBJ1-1	TGTGCCAGCAGCCCGCCCCGAGGGGATGAAGCTTTCTTT	CASSPPRGDEAFF
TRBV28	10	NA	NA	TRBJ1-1	TGTGCCAGCAAGAGATATGAAGCTTTCTTT	CASKRYEAFF
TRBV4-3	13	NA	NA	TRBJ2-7	TGCGCCAGCAGCCAATACCGGGACTACGAGCAGTACTTC	CASSQYRDYEQYF
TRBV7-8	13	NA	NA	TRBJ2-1	TGTGCCAGCAGCTTAGGGCTCCCCAATGAGCAGTTCTTC	CASSLGLPNEQFF
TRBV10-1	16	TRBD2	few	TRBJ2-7	TGCGCCAGCAGAAAACTAGCGGGGTTCTCTTTCTACGAGCAGTACTTC	CASRKLAGFSFYEQYF
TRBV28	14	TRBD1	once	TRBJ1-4	TGTGCCAGCAGTCTACAGGGGCTTAATGAAAAACTGTTTTTT	CASSLQGLNEKLFF
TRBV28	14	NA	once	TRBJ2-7	TGTGCCAGCAGACCCCAGGGGCGAACCTACGAGCAGTACTTC	CASRPQGRTYEQYF
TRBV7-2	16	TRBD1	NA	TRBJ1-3	TGTGCCAGCAGCTTAATAGGACAGGGCTCTGGAAACACCATATATTTT	CASSLIGQGSGNTIYF
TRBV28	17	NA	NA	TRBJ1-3	TGTGCCAGCAGTTTACCGCCGGGGCTGGGCTCTGGAAACACCATATATTTT	CASSLPPGLGSGNTIYF
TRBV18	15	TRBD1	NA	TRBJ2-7	TGTGCCAGCTCCTTAAATGGACAGGGCGACTACGAGCAGTACTTC	CASSLNGQGDYEQYF
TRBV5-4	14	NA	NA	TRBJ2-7	TGTGCCAGCAGCCTAGAAGGGCGGATTGACGAGCAGTACTTC	CASSLEGRIDEQYF
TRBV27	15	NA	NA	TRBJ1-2	TGTGCCAGCAGTTACCGCCGGGACTCCACCGGGGGCTACACCTTC	CASSYRRDSTGGYTF
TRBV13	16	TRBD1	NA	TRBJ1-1	TGTGCCAGCAGCCCCCGGGACAGGGGGTATGGTCCGGAAGCTTTCTTT	CASSPRDRGYGPEAFF
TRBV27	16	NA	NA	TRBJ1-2	TGTGCCAGCAGTTTATGGATGGGGGGGACCAACTATGGCTACACCTTC	CASSLWMGGTNYGYTF
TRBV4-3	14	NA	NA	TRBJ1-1	TGCGCCAGCAGCCAAGAGATTTCGGGGACGAGGGCTTTCTTT	CASSQEISGTRAFF
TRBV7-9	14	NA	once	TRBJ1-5	TGTGCCAGCAGCTTAAGAGGGGAGGATCAGCCCCAGCATTTT	CASSLRGEDQPQHF
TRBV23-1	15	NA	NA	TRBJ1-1	TGCGCCAGTCCAGGAGACAGCTCAATGAACACTGAAGCTTTCTTT	CASPGDSSMNTEAFF
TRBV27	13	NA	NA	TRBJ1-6	TGTGCCAGCAGTCCCGTCGGATCATCGGTAGCCCACTTT	CASSPVGSSVAHF
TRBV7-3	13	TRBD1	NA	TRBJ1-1	TGTGCCAGCAGCCCACGAGGACAGGGAAAAGCTTTCTTT	CASSPRGQGKAFF
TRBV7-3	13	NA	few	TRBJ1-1	TGTGCCAGCAGCCGGGGAATGAACACTGAAGCTTTCTTT	CASSRGMNTEAFF
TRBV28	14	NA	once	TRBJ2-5	TGTGCCAGCTCCCCGGCGGGATACCAAGAGACCCAGTACTTC	CASSPAGYQETQYF
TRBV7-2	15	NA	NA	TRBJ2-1	TGTGCCAGCAGCTTAGCTCAGGGCAGCTACAATGAGCAGTTCTTC	CASSLAQGSYNEQFF
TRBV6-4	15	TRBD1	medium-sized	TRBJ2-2	TGTGCCAGCAGTGAAGGGACAGGGAACACCGGGGAGCTGTTTTTT	CASSEGTGNTGELFF
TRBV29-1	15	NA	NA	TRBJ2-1	TGCAGCGTTGTTGTTGGGGCTAGCGCTAACAATGAGCAGTTCTTC	CSVVVGASANNEQFF
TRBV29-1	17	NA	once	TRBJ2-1	TGCAGCATTTTAGTAAGTGGGAGGGGGCCTACGTACAATGAGCAGTTCTTC	CSILVSGRGPTYNEQFF
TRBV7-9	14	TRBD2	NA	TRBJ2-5	TGTGCCAGCAGCTACTGGACTAGCGAAGAGACCCAGTACTTC	CASSYWTSEETQYF
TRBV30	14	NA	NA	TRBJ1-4	TGTGCCTGGAGGAGGGGCAGGGTGGAGGAAAAACTGTTTTTT	CAWRRGRVEEKLFF
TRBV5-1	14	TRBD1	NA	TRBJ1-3	TGCGCCAGCAGCATGGACAGGGCCAGAAACACCATATATTTT	CASSMDRARNTIYF
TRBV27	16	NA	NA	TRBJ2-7	TGTGCCAGCAGTTTAATGGGGGAAGAGCGGACCTACGAGCAGTACTTC	CASSLMGEERTYEQYF
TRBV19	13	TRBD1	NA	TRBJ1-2	TGTGCCAGTAGCACAGGGGTGGACTATGGCTACACCTTC	CASSTGVDYGYTF
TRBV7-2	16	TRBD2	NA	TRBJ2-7	TGTGCCAGCAGCCCTATACTGGGGGGGACCTCCTACGAGCAGTACTTC	CASSPILGGTSYEQYF
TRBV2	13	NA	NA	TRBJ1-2	TGTGCCAGCAGACGGGAGGCTAACTATGGCTACACCTTC	CASRREANYGYTF
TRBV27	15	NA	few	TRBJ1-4	TGTGCCAGCAGGGGGTCGGATGCAACTAATGAAAAACTGTTTTTT	CASRGSDATNEKLFF
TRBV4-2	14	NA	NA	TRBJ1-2	TGTGCCAGCAGCCAAATCACCGACCGGGATGGCTACACCTTC	CASSQITDRDGYTF
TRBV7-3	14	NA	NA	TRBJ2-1	TGTGCCAGCAGCTTAACAGCGAGAGCCAATGAGCAGTTCTTC	CASSLTARANEQFF
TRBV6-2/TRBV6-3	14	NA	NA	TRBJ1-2	TGTGCCAGCAGCCCGGGCGACCCTGAGTATGGCTACACCTTC	CASSPGDPEYGYTF
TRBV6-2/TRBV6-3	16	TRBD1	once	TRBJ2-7	TGTGCCAGCAGTTACTCAGGGACAGGGAATTACTACGAGCAGTACTTC	CASSYSGTGNYYEQYF
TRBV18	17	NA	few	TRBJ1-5	TGTGCCAGCTCAAAAGCCCCACGTCAGGGAGGAAATCAGCCCCAGCATTTT	CASSKAPRQGGNQPQHF
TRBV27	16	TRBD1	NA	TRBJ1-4	TGTGCCAGCAGTCCGATAGGACAGGGGGAGCGTGAAAAACTGTTTTTT	CASSPIGQGEREKLFF
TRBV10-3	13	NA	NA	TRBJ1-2	TGTGCCATCAGTGAAAGGCCGAACTATGGCTACACCTTC	CAISERPNYGYTF
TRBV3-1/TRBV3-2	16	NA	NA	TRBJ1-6	TGTGCCAGCAGCCAAATACAGGAAACCTATAATTCACCCCTCCACTTT	CASSQIQETYNSPLHF
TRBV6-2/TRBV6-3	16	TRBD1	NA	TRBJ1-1	TGTGCCAGCAGTTACCCGGGGACAGCCCTGAACACTGAAGCTTTCTTT	CASSYPGTALNTEAFF
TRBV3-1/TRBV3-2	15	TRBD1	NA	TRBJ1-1	TGTGCCAGCAGCCAAGATCATAACAGGGGCACTGAAGCTTTCTTT	CASSQDHNRGTEAFF
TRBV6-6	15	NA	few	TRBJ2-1	TGTGCCAGCAGTAGGAGGACGAGCTCCTACAATGAGCAGTTCTTC	CASSRRTSSYNEQFF
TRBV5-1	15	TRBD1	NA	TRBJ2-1	TGCGCCAGCAGCATGATCGGGACAGGGCTACGGAGCACGATCTTC	CASSMIGTGLRSTIF
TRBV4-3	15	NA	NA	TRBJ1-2	TGCGCCAGCAGCCAAGATTGGACAGCAAACTATGGCTACACCTTC	CASSQDWTANYGYTF
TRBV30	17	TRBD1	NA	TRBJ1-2	TGTGCCTGGACCCAAGACGGGACAGGGGTTGTATACTATGGCTACACCTTC	CAWTQDGTGVVYYGYTF
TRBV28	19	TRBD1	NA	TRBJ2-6	TGTGCCAGCAGTGCCTTGCCGGGACAGGGGGCGTATGGGGCCAACGTCCTGACTTTC	CASSALPGQGAYGANVLTF
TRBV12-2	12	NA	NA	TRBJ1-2	TGTGCAAGTCGCCTGAGGGGGCATGGCTACACCTTC	CASRLRGHGYTF
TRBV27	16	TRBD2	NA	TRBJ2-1	TGTGCCACTCGGACTGGGACTAGCGGGGGTTACAATGAGCAGTTCTTC	CATRTGTSGGYNEQFF
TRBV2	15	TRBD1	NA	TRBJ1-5	TGTGCCAGCAGCACACAGGGGGGTGGCGGACAGCCCCAGCATTTT	CASSTQGGGGQPQHF